This T cell receptor (beta chain) is from a study of T cell responses to AZD1222 COVID-19 vaccine. Study results and limitations: The CD4 TCRs associated with vaccination extended across spike and predominated at 160-218 and 743-854. Only five or six individuals given AZD1222 were seropositive at baseline. Of spike-specific TCRs, nearly half reportedly target regions left unmutated in variants. Donors were largely white British and mainly female; clonal diversity was possibly underestimated.

Profiling relied on immunoSEQ multiplex PCR, and the TCRdb table lists in-frame clones only, not all of them. The sample holds 35,000 to 45,000 clones; around four fifths are singletons and the top ten take 18%. Regarding this clone: Its specificity is unknown.

Sequences were derived from peripheral blood, sampled 28 days after the second AZD1222 dose. This receptor was taken from an adult who received the AZD1222 COVID-19 vaccine.

In DNA form, the CDR3 reads TGTGCCAGTAGCGACAGGGGGCAGGGCAATCAGCCCCAGCATTTT. It encodes CASSDRGQGNQPQHF. V and J are TRBV19 and TRBJ1-5; TRBD1 matches 10 bases. Losses at the gene ends were 6 bases for V and 2 bases for J; bases not matched to a gene: 4. Per germline, CDR1 LNHDA and CDR2 SQIVND (reference sequence). The CDR3 is 15 residues long.